The clone carrying this T cell receptor beta chain was seen repeatedly, ten times or more. Its specificity is unknown. This specimen belongs to a study of CD8 T cells in ankylosing spondylitis. V was shortened by 3 bases and J by 11 bases, with 25 bases between the two germline ends. This CDR3 has 15 residues. Per germline, CDR1 SQVTM and CDR2 ANQGSEA. The authors made TCR beta libraries by quantitative 5'-RACE with molecular barcodes. Each CDR3 protein gets one entry after TCRdb re-called the 5' RACE reads with MiXCR. The sample has more than 500,000 distinct CDR3 sequences; approximately 5.3% are singletons. Study results and caveats: Made up of eight highly homologous variants, a TCR beta motif appeared characteristic of ankylosing spondylitis blood. In ankylosing spondylitis patients, matched synovial fluid reportedly showed significant enrichment of disease-linked clones.

The TCR sequence derives from a male donor with ankylosing spondylitis. The sequenced material came from blood, either unsorted or a sorted T cell fraction (not recorded which). The chain recombines TRBV29-1 with TRBJ1-1; D is possibly TRBD1 (5 bases). The CDR3 spells CSVEGPMEGRKGAFF. The CDR3 bases are TGCAGCGTTGAGGGCCCTATGGAGGGTCGAAAGGGGGCTTTCTTT.